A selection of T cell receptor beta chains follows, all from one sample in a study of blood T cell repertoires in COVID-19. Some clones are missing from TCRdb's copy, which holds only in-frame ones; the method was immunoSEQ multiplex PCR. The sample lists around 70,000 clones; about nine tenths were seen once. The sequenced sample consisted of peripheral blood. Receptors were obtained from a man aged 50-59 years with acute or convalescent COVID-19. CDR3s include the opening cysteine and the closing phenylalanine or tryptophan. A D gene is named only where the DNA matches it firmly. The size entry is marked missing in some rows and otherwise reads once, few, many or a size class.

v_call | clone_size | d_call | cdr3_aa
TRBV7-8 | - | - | CASSWFEGVTYNEQFF
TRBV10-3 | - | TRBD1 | CAISEGTGATTSSYNEQFF
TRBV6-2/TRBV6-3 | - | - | CASSYEGSSGANVLTF
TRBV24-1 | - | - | CATMATGGWEAFF
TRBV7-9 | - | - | CASSPSQVSWEAFF
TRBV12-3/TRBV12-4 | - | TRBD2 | CASRLAGAYEQYF
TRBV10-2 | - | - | CASSNLMGPGTEAFF
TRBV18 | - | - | CASSPTRQPGNTIYF
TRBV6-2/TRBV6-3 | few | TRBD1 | CASSKTGGTDTQYF
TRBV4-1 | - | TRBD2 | CASSQRLAGGTDTQYF
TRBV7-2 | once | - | CASSIDGAPNTGELFF
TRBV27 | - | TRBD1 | CASVGVGTGGVRPPGAFF
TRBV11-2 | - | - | CASSLASGPQHF
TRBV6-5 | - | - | CASRTGITEAFF
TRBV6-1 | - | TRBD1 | CASSGYRDRGLETQYF
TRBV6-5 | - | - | CASSDRPNEKLFF
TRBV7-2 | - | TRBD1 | CASSYRPGGEKLFF
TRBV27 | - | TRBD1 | CASSLDRVGYTF
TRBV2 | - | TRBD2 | CASRGLAGFEQYF
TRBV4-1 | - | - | CASSHQGGGGFYEQFF
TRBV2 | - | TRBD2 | CASQWGGEYNEQFF
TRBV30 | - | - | CAWSGRDTIYF
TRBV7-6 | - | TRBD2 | CASSLVTSGIETQYF
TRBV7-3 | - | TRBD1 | CASSADRASTDTQYF
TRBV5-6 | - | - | CASSLGQGRETQYF
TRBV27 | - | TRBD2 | CASSLSPSGRHSYEQYF
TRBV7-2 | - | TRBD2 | CASSLRSGRASSSYEQYF
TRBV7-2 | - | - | CASSPVSPGTQYF
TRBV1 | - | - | CTSSPGGEGVGYTF
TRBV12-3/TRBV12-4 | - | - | CASSLFGGLGYF
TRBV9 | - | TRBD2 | CASSVATGLGSGELFF
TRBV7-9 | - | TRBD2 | CASRIYSGSYNEQFF
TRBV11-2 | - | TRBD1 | CASSFPGQGFYEQYF
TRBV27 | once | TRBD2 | CASSAGTSGTDTQYF
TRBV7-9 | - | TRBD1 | CASSLAWTGASYNEQFF
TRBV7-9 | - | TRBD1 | CASSRGQDYTGELFF
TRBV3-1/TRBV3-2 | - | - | CASSQGGQSYEQYF
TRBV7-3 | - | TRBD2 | CASSPAGGLTDTQYF
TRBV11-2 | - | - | CASSLGAIGRAGELFF
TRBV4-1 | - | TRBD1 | CASSQDGQGVDEQYF
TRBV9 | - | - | CASSVGAKADEQFF
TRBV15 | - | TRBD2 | CATSRVLAGIGNEQFF
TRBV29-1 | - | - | CSVKRTGTQETQYF
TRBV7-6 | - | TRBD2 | CASSSSSGGLAVYNEQFF
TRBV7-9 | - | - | CASSLGSNTEAFF
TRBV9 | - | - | CASSVARGAGANVLTF
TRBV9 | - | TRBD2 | CASSRLGGGAQYF
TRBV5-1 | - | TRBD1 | CASSLRLWQGAGANVLTF
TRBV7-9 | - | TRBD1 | CASRRSDGTGAINEQFF
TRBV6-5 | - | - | CASSYSAGVGGEQFF
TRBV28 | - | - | CASRLRGQNLELFF
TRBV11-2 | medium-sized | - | CASSWNRNLYTEAFF
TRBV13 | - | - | CASSLGKGGVYGYTF
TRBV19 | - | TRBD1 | CASSWEGGQLETQYF
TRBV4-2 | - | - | CASSQGTVMNTEAFF
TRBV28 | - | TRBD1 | CASSLDHRGGQPQHF
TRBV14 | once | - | CASGSRTETRAGELFF